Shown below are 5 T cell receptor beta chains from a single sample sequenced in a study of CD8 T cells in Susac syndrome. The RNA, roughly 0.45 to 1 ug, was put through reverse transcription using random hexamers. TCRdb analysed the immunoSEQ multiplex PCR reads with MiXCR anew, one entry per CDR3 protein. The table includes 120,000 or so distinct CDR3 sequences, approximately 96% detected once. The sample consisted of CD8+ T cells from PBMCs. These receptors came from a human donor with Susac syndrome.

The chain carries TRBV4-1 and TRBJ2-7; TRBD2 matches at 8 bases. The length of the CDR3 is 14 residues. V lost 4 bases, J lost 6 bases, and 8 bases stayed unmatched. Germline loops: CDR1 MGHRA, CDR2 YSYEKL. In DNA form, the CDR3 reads TGCGCCAGCAGCCTCGGGGGGGCGCAGGGCGAGCAGTACTTC. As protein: CASSLGGAQGEQYF.

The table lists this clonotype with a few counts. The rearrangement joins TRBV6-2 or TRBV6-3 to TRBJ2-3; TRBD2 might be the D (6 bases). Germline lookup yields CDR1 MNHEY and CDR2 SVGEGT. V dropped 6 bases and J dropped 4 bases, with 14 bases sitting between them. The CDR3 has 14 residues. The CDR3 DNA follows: TGTGCCAGCAGCCCCTCGGGGGAGTCAGATACGCAGTATTTT. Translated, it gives CASSPSGESDTQYF.

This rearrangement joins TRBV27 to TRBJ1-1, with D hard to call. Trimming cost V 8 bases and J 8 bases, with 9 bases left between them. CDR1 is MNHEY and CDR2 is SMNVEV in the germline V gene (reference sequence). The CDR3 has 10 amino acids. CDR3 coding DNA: TGTGCCAGCCCGCCGGGCGAAGCTTTCTTT. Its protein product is CASPPGEAFF.

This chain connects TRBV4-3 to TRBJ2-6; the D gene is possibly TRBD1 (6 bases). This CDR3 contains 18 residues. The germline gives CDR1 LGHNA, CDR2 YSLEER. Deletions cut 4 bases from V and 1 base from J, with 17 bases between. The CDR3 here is CASSLRAQGPSGANVLTF. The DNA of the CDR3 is TGCGCCAGCAGCCTAAGAGCACAGGGCCCTTCTGGGGCCAACGTCCTGACTTTC.

CDR3 in amino acids: CASSPGGGTTEAFF. CDR3 sequence (DNA): TGTGCCAGCAGTCCGGGGGGGGGAACGACTGAAGCTTTCTTT. The chain links TRBV12-3 or TRBV12-4 to TRBJ1-1; tentative D call: TRBD1 (5 bases). V shed 5 bases and J shed 5 bases, with 15 bases lying between them. This CDR3 has 14 residues.